This TCR beta chain was documented in a study of glioma-infiltrating T cells. Remarks on this clonotype: The junction and the germline gene differ at one end; a read error may be behind it.

The CDR3 extends over 14 amino acids. Germline CDR1 is DFQATT and CDR2 is SNEGSKA (reference sequence). TCR alpha and beta CDR3 regions were amplified from RNA using iRepertoire nested multiplex PCR. MiXCR, run by TCRdb on the multiplex PCR reads, gives a single entry per CDR3 protein. The sample yields more than 350,000 distinct CDR3 sequences, 41% seen once. Source material: glioma tissue, nonneoplastic brain tissue, or PBMCs (not recorded which). V and J are TRBV20-1 and TRBJ2-7; 8 bases align to TRBD1. The J call may be in error: the DNA end matches TRBJ2-5 better. This receptor was obtained from a human donor with low-grade glioma or glioblastoma, undergoing nonglioma brain surgery, or in good health (not recorded which). CDR3 bases: TGCTGTGCTAGCCCCGCGACAGGGGCCGAGACCCAGTACTTC. Residues: CCASPATGAETQYF.